This TCR beta chain was identified during a study of vaccination and CD4 T cells after COVID-19. The overall study: The study enrolled six male and four female convalescents, two of whom were Hispanic.

Germline values: CDR1 DFQATT, CDR2 SNEGSKA (reference sequence). V gave up 5 bases and J gave up 6 bases; unmatched junction bases: 4. This CDR3 has 12 residues. Treatment given: approximately nine-day PBMC culture with coronavirus spike peptide pools or control peptides (ViraFEST assay). Negative selection purified CD4+ T cells after roughly 9 days of culture. Study conclusions and caveats: Median SARS-CoV-2-reactive clonotype numbers rose nonsignificantly, about 20 to 40.

Comment on this clonotype: The antigen is unknown.

At the Johns Hopkins FTIC core, DNA taken from cultured CD4+ T cells was sequenced by way of the Oncomine TCR Beta short-read assay. CD4+ T cells were cultured, and genomic DNA was extracted from them. TCRdb ran MiXCR on the PCR reads and lists one entry per CDR3 protein. This table has about 16,000 distinct CDR3 sequences, approximately 72% appearing once. This TCR was sampled from a human donor who received a COVID-19 vaccine. The J gene is TRBJ2-3, the V gene TRBV20-1; TRBD1 matches at 8 bases. The starting material was CD4+ T cells from blood, cultured in vitro, obtained after SARS-CoV-2 vaccination. In nucleotides, the CDR3 is TGCAGTGCTCAGCAGGGGGCGGATACGCAGTATTTT. Its protein product is CSAQQGADTQYF.